This T cell receptor beta chain was sequenced for a study of blood T cell repertoires in COVID-19. TCRdb's copy holds only in-frame clones and misses some; the assay was immunoSEQ multiplex PCR. The table lists 60,000 to 85,000 clones, 60% to 85% of them singletons. From germline, CDR1 is SGHTA and CDR2 FQGTGA. V lost 3 bases, J lost 15 bases, and 7 bases stayed unmatched. The CDR3 is made up of 14 amino acids. Sequenced input: peripheral blood. This TCR was recovered from a man in his 70s with acute or convalescent COVID-19. This chain connects TRBV7-3 to TRBJ2-4; TRBD2 matches 14 bases. CDR3 residues: CASSLGTSGSKPYF. The CDR3 DNA sequence: TGTGCCAGCAGCTTGGGGACTAGCGGGAGTAAGCCGTACTTC.